These 5 T cell receptor beta chains were sequenced from one sample in a study of cytomegalovirus exposure and HLA in healthy donors. Primers: 60 Vbeta forward and 13 Jbeta reverse. Sequencing was performed with immunoSEQ multiplex PCR; in TCRdb, only in-frame clones are kept and a portion is missing. The table includes about 130,000 clones, about 80% detected once. The sample consisted of PBMCs. The receptors shown here come from a man under 40 in good health and CMV-seronegative.

The V gene is TRBV4-3, the J gene TRBJ2-1; TRBD2 aligns across 9 bases. Trimming cost V 4 bases and J 0 bases; bases outside gene matches: 4. Germline-derived CDR1 and CDR2 are LGHNA and YSLEER. The CDR3 covers 16 residues. In nucleotides, the CDR3 is TGCGCCAGCAGCCTGCGGGAGGGCTACTCCTACAATGAGCAGTTCTTC. Protein sequence: CASSLREGYSYNEQFF.

V gene TRBV5-5 combines with J gene TRBJ2-1, with D possibly being TRBD2 (5 bases). Trimming shortened V by 4 bases and J by 4 bases, and 6 bases separated the two germline ends. This CDR3 spans 12 amino acids. Germline V lookup: CDR1 SGHKS, CDR2 YYEKEE (reference sequence). The CDR3 nucleotides read TGTGCCAGCAGCCCGGGATACAATGAGCAGTTCTTC. Translating it yields CASSPGYNEQFF. The whole variable domain, filled in from reference TRBV5-5 and TRBJ2-1, reads DAGVTQSPTHLIKTRGQQVTLRCSPISGHKSVSWYQQVLGQGPQFIFQYYEKEERGRGNFPDRFSARQFPNYSSELNVNALLLGDSALYLCASSPGYNEQFFGPGTRLTVL.

V gene TRBV11-3 combines with J gene TRBJ2-2; 8 bases line up with TRBD2. The germline V gene has CDR1 SGHNT and CDR2 YENEEA. The trim removed 4 bases at V and 6 bases at J, leaving 7 bases unmatched. This CDR3 is 15 amino acids long. The CDR3 spells CASSSAGVGAGELFF. CDR3 sequence (DNA): TGTGCCAGCAGCTCAGCGGGAGTCGGTGCCGGGGAGCTGTTTTTT.

The CDR3 DNA reads TGTGCCAGCAGCTTAGCCTTCGGACAGGGGGCGGACACTGAAGCTTTCTTT. Residues: CASSLAFGQGADTEAFF. The V call is TRBV7-9, the J call TRBJ1-1; 11 bases align to TRBD1. From germline, CDR1 is SEHNR and CDR2 FQNEAQ (reference sequence). The V gene end was trimmed by 0 bases and the J gene end by 3 bases; junction bases not matched to a gene: 6. The CDR3 totals 17 residues.

The chain uses TRBV9 and TRBJ2-3; 8 bases map to TRBD1. Germline lookup yields CDR1 SGDLS and CDR2 YYNGEE. After removal of 3 bases from V and 4 bases from J, the junction contained 1 base not matched to a gene. The CDR3 totals 13 residues. The CDR3 region has the DNA TGTGCCAGCAGCGCGACAGGGGCAGATACGCAGTATTTT. Its protein product is CASSATGADTQYF.